This TCR beta chain was documented in a study of tumor and adjacent non-tumor tissue in lung cancer. Study-level results: Tumor TCR diversity, when higher, was linked to shorter survival.

RNA was extracted from bulk tissue without any cell sorting. This clonotype was observed a single time. Antigen: not known. Three rounds of nested PCR, following a modified ARM-PCR protocol, produced the TCRbeta library. Using its own MiXCR run on the multiplex PCR reads, TCRdb lists one record per CDR3 protein. The repertoire holds 84,000 or so distinct CDR3 sequences, with more than 60% as singletons. The germline V gene encodes CDR1 MNHNS and CDR2 SASEGT. J was trimmed by 7 bases and V by 8 bases; bases with no gene match: 22. The CDR3 runs to 18 residues. V usage is TRBV6-1 and J usage is TRBJ2-2; 7 bases fit TRBD1. This TCR was sampled from a man between 65 and 85 years old with non-small cell lung cancer. Sample: lung tumor tissue. The CDR3 DNA follows: TGTGCCAGCGGTGCCCGGGACAGTGATTTCGCCCGCATCGGGGAGCTGTTTTTT. It specifies CASGARDSDFARIGELFF.